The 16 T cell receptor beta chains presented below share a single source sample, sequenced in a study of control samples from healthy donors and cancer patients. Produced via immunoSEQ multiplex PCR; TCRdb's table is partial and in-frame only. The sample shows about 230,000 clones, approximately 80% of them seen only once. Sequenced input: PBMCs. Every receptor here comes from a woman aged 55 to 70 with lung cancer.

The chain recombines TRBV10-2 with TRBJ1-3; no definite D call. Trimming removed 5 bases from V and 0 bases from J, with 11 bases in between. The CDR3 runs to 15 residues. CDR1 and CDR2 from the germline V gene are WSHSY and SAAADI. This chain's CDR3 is CASSHNLDSGNTIYF. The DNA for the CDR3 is TGCGCCAGCAGTCACAATCTGGACTCTGGAAACACCATATATTTT.

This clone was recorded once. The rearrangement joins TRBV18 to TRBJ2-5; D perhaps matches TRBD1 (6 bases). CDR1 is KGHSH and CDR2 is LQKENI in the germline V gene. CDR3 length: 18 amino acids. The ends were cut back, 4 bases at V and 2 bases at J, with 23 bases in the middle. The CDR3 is CASSLQRVGRGQQETQYF. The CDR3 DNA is TGTGCCAGCTCACTGCAGAGGGTAGGCAGGGGCCAACAAGAGACCCAGTACTTC.

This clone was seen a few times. CDR3 DNA: TGTGCCAGTATTGCGAGCGGGAGCTGGAATGAGCAGTTCTTC. Residues: CASIASGSWNEQFF. The rearrangement links TRBV28 to TRBJ2-1, with 8 bases lining up with TRBD2. Germline V CDR1 and CDR2: MDHEN, SYDVKM. V lost 9 bases and J lost 7; bases outside the gene matches: 11. The CDR3 spans 14 residues.

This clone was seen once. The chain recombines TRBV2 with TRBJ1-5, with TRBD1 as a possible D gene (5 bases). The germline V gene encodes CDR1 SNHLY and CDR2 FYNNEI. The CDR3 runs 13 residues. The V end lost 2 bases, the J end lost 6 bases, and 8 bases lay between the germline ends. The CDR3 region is CASSEMRGQPQHF. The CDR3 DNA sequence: TGTGCCAGCAGTGAAATGAGGGGTCAGCCCCAGCATTTT.

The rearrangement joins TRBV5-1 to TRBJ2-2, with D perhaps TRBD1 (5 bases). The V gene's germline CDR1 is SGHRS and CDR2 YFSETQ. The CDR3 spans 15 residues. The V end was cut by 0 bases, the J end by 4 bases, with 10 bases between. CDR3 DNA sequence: TGCGCCAGCAGCTTGGGGGCAGGGCCCACCGGGGAGCTGTTTTTT. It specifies CASSLGAGPTGELFF.

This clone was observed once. CDR3 sequence: CASSSGLAGGAETQYF. As DNA, the CDR3 is TGTGCCAGCAGCTCGGGACTAGCGGGGGGAGCGGAGACCCAGTACTTC. V is TRBV11-3 and J is TRBJ2-5; 15 positions agree with TRBD2. Germline CDR1 is SGHNT and CDR2 is YENEEA. CDR3 length: 16 amino acids. The V gene end was trimmed by 4 bases and the J gene end by 5 bases; junction bases not matched to a gene: 5.

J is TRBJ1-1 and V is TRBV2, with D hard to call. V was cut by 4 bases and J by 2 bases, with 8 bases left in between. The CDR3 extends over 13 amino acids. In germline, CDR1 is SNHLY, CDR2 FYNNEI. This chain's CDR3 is CASSALANTEAFF. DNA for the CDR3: TGTGCCAGCAGTGCTCTAGCTAACACTGAAGCTTTCTTT.

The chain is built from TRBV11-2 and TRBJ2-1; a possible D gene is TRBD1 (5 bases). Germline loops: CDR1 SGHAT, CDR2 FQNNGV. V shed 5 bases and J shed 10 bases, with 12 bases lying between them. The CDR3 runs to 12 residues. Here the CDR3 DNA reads TGTGCCAGCAGCGCCCCGGACACCGAGCAGTTCTTC. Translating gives CASSAPDTEQFF.

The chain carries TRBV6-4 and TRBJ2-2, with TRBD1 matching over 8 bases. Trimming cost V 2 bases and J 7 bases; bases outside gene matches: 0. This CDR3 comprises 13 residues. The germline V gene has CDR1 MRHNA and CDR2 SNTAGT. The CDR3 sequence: CASSDDRGGELFF. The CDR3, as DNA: TGTGCCAGCAGTGACGACAGGGGCGGGGAGCTGTTTTTT.

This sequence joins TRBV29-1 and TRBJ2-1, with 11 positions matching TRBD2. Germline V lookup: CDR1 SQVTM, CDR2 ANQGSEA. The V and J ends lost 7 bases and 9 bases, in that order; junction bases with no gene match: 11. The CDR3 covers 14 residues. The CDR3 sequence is CSGQLAGVLGEQFF. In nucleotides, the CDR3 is TGCAGCGGCCAACTAGCGGGAGTTCTTGGTGAGCAGTTCTTC.

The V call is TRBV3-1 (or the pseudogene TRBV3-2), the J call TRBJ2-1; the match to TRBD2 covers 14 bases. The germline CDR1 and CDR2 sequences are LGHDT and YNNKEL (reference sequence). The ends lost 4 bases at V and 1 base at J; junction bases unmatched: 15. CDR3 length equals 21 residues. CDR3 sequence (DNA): TGTGCCAGCAGCCGCACTCTCCCGGGACTAGCGGGAGCCGCTTCCTACAATGAGCAGTTCTTC. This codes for CASSRTLPGLAGAASYNEQFF.

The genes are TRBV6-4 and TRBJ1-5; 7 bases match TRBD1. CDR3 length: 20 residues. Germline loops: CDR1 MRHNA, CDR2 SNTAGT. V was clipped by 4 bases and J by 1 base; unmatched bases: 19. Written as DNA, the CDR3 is TGTGCCAGCAGTGTTAAGAGGACAGGTAAAGGCCTGGTCAGCAATCAGCCCCAGCATTTT. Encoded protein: CASSVKRTGKGLVSNQPQHF.

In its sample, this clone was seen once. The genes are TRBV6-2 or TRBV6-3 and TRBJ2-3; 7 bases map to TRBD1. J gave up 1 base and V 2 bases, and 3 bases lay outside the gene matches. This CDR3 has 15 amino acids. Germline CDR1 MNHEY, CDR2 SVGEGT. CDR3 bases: TGTGCCAGCAGTTACCCAGGGACAGGCACAGATACGCAGTATTTT. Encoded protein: CASSYPGTGTDTQYF.

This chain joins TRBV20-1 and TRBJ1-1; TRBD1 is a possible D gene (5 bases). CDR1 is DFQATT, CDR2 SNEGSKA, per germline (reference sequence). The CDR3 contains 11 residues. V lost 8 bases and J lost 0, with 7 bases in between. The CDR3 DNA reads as TGCAGTACCAGGGTGAACACTGAAGCTTTCTTT. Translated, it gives CSTRVNTEAFF.

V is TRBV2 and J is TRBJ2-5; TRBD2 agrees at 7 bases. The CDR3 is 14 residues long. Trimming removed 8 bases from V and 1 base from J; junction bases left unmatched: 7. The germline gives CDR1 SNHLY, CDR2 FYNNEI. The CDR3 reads CASLLAVLQETQYF. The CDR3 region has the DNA TGTGCCAGCCTCCTAGCGGTCCTCCAAGAGACCCAGTACTTC.

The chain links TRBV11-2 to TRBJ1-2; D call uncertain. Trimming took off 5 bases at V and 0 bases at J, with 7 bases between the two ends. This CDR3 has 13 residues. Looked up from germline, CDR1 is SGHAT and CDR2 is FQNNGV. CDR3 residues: CASSQPPNYGYTF. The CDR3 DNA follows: TGTGCCAGCAGCCAACCCCCTAACTATGGCTACACCTTC. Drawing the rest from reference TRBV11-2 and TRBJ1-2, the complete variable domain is EAGVAQSPRYKIIEKRQSVAFWCNPISGHATLYWYQQILGQGPKLLIQFQNNGVVDDSQLPKDRFSAERLKGVDSTLKIQPAKLEDSAVYLCASSQPPNYGYTFGSGTRLTVV.